The 21 T cell receptor beta chains below all came from one sample that was sequenced in a study of cytomegalovirus exposure and HLA in healthy donors. The study ran its PCR with 60 Vbeta and 13 Jbeta primers. Assay used: immunoSEQ multiplex PCR; TCRdb lists only in-frame clones, some missing. The sample consists of approximately 170,000 clones, about three quarters of them appearing once. Sequencing used PBMCs. The receptors stem from a female donor in good health and CMV-seronegative.

The genes are TRBV5-1 and TRBJ2-3; 9 positions match TRBD1. Germline CDR1 reads SGHRS; CDR2 reads YFSETQ. Trimming at V came to 4 bases and at J to 2 bases, leaving 5 bases not matched to a gene. This CDR3 has 15 amino acids. Here the CDR3 reads CASSPRTGDTDTQYF. For the CDR3, the DNA is TGCGCCAGCAGCCCTAGGACAGGGGACACAGATACGCAGTATTTT. The full variable domain, with the rest looked up from reference TRBV5-1 and TRBJ2-3, is KAGVTQTPRYLIKTRGQQVTLSCSPISGHRSVSWYQQTPGQGLQFLFEYFSETQRNKGNFPGRFSGRQFSNSRSEMNVSTLELGDSALYLCASSPRTGDTDTQYFGPGTRLTVL.

Only a few counts were recorded for this clone. The rearrangement links TRBV6-5 to TRBJ1-5; 10 nucleotides line up with TRBD1. Germline V gene sequence: CDR1 MNHEY, CDR2 SVGAGI. Trimming cost V 6 bases and J 4 bases; bases outside gene matches: 3. The CDR3 length is 14 residues. CDR3 residues: CASSRTGGNQPQHF. The CDR3 coding sequence is TGTGCCAGCAGCCGGACAGGGGGGAATCAGCCCCAGCATTTT.

V and J are TRBV7-6 and TRBJ2-3; 9 bases line up with TRBD2. Per the germline V gene, CDR1 is SGHVS and CDR2 is FNYEAQ. With 5 bases clipped from V and 2 bases from J, the junction kept 5 bases outside the gene matches. The CDR3 has 15 residues. This chain's CDR3 is CASSLSGGLTDTQYF. As DNA, the CDR3 is TGTGCCAGCAGCCTTAGCGGGGGCCTCACAGATACGCAGTATTTT.

This clone was counted only a few times. This chain joins TRBV28 and TRBJ1-5; 7 bases are shared with TRBD1. This CDR3 has 16 amino acids. V gave up 2 bases and J gave up 2 bases; unmatched junction bases: 6. Germline V gene lookup returns CDR1 MDHEN and CDR2 SYDVKM. The CDR3 coding sequence is TGTGCCAGCAGTTTACCAAGGGGGCAAGGCAATCAGCCCCAGCATTTT. Residues: CASSLPRGQGNQPQHF.

CDR3 coding DNA: TGTGCCTGGAGTGGAGCGGGGGGCGGAGATACGCAGTATTTT. It encodes CAWSGAGGGDTQYF. The V gene is TRBV30, the J gene TRBJ2-3, with TRBD2 identical over 9 bases. Germline CDR1 reads GTSNPN; CDR2 reads SVGIG (reference sequence). With 1 base clipped from V and 5 bases from J, the junction kept 4 bases outside the gene matches. CDR3 length equals 14 residues.

The V and J genes are TRBV6-5 and TRBJ2-5; 8 bases align to TRBD1. Losses at the gene ends were 2 bases for V and 2 bases for J; bases not matched to a gene: 7. Germline loops: CDR1 MNHEY, CDR2 SVGAGI. CDR3 length: 16 amino acids. CDR3 bases: TGTGCCAGCAGTTACACAGGGGGGATAACTCAAGAGACCCAGTACTTC. Residues: CASSYTGGITQETQYF.

The chain carries TRBV7-2 and TRBJ2-3, with 8 bases fitting TRBD2. CDR3 length: 16 amino acids. The J segment lost 6 bases and the V segment lost 5 bases, leaving 13 bases of the junction unmatched. Germline assignment: CDR1 SGHTA and CDR2 FQGNSA. CDR3 bases: TGTGCCAGCAGCCCATCCAGCGGGAGCTTATTCGATACGCAGTATTTT. Protein sequence: CASSPSSGSLFDTQYF.

With regard to this clone: At one of its ends the junction is not consistent with the germline gene, which may arise from a read error. This sequence joins TRBV7-7 and TRBJ2-2, with 7 bases identical to TRBD1. The CDR3 is made up of 16 amino acids. Germline V gives CDR1 SSHAT, CDR2 FNYEAQ (reference sequence). This chain's CDR3 is CASSLVGGPNTGELFF. CDR3 DNA sequence: TGTGCTAGCAGCTTAGTAGGGGGCCCGAACACCGGGGAGCTGTTTTTT.

The chain employs TRBV23-1 and TRBJ1-5; a possible D gene is TRBD1 (5 bases). TRBV23-1 is designated an ORF whose function remains uncertain. The ends were cut back, 11 bases at V and 5 bases at J, with 22 bases in the middle. This CDR3 comprises 15 residues. The chain's CDR3 is CAGPLNRRIDQPQHF. CDR3 coding DNA: TGCGCCGGCCCCCTAAACAGGCGTATTGATCAGCCCCAGCATTTT.

The gene calls are TRBV9 and TRBJ2-5, with a tentative D call TRBD2 (5 bases). The CDR3 consists of 14 residues. From germline, CDR1 is SGDLS and CDR2 YYNGEE. V was shortened by 2 bases and J by 2 bases, with 10 bases between the two germline ends. CDR3 nucleotides: TGTGCCAGCAGCGTCCAAGCGGTACAAGAGACCCAGTACTTC. Its translation: CASSVQAVQETQYF.

This chain uses TRBV19 with TRBJ1-1; 8 bases align to TRBD1. This CDR3 has 19 amino acids. Per the germline V gene, CDR1 is LNHDA and CDR2 is SQIVND (reference sequence). The V and J ends lost 1 base and 0 bases, in that order; junction bases with no gene match: 13. The chain's CDR3 is CASSIGAQTGGEVNTEAFF. As DNA, the CDR3 is TGTGCCAGTAGTATAGGGGCCCAAACAGGGGGAGAGGTGAACACTGAAGCTTTCTTT.

V usage is TRBV4-3 and J usage is TRBJ2-7; the D is unclear. V was shortened by 0 bases and J by 6 bases, with 15 bases between the two germline ends. The germline V gene encodes CDR1 LGHNA and CDR2 YSLEER. The CDR3 covers 15 residues. Written as DNA, the CDR3 is TGCGCCAGCAGCCAAGAAATGGAATGGGCGACCGAGCAGTACTTC. It is translated as CASSQEMEWATEQYF.

The V gene is TRBV29-1, the J gene TRBJ1-2; 8 bases fit TRBD1. The CDR3 extends over 10 amino acids. V lost 6 bases and J lost 8; bases outside the gene matches: 2. CDR1 is SQVTM, CDR2 ANQGSEA, per germline. The CDR3 is CSVDRDGYTF. CDR3 nucleotides: TGCAGCGTGGACAGGGACGGCTACACCTTC. The full variable domain, in which reference TRBV29-1 and TRBJ1-2 provide the parts outside the CDR3, is SAVISQKPSRDICQRGTSLTIQCQVDSQVTMMFWYRQQPGQSLTLIATANQGSEATYESGFVIDKFPISRPNLTFSTLTVSNMSPEDSSIYLCSVDRDGYTFGSGTRLTVV.

This clone occurred a few times. The gene calls are TRBV4-3 and TRBJ1-5, with 9 nucleotides matching TRBD1. This CDR3 has 16 amino acids. CDR1 and CDR2 from the germline V gene are LGHNA and YSLEER. J was trimmed by 0 bases and V by 3 bases; bases with no gene match: 3. The CDR3 DNA follows: TGCGCCAGCAGCCAGGGGACAGGGTATAGCAATCAGCCCCAGCATTTT. This gives the protein CASSQGTGYSNQPQHF.

Only a few counts were recorded for this clone. The CDR3 sequence: CASSPSGGKAFF. CDR3 nucleotide sequence: TGTGCCAGCAGCCCGAGCGGGGGCAAAGCTTTCTTT. V and J are TRBV7-3 and TRBJ1-1; D may be TRBD1 (6 bases). Germline-derived CDR1 and CDR2 are SGHTA and FQGTGA. CDR3 length: 12 amino acids. The germline V and J ends were trimmed by 5 bases and 9 bases, with 13 bases remaining between them.

V and J are TRBV7-2 and TRBJ1-2; TRBD1 matches 12 bases. The germline V gene encodes CDR1 SGHTA and CDR2 FQGNSA. This CDR3 comprises 16 residues. Trimming took 4 bases from V and 2 from J; bases not matched to a gene: 5. CDR3 sequence reads: CASSSGTGGPNYGYTF. CDR3 coding DNA: TGTGCCAGCAGCTCTGGGACAGGGGGCCCCAACTATGGCTACACCTTC.

This clone was detected only a few times. This chain connects TRBV11-1 to TRBJ1-1, with a weak D call TRBD1 (6 bases). Trimming left V 1 base short and J 3 bases short, with 12 bases between. This CDR3 is 15 amino acids long. The V gene's germline CDR1 is SGHAT and CDR2 FQDESV (reference sequence). CDR3 residues: CASSLEVRGDTEAFF. The CDR3 nucleotides read TGTGCCAGCAGCTTAGAAGTCAGGGGAGACACTGAAGCTTTCTTT. The entire variable domain, with the rest obtained from reference TRBV11-1 and TRBJ1-1, is as follows: EAEVAQSPRYKITEKSQAVAFWCDPISGHATLYWYRQILGQGPELLVQFQDESVVDDSQLPKDRFSAERLKGVDSTLKIQPAELGDSAMYLCASSLEVRGDTEAFFGQGTRLTVV.

CDR3 residues: CASKDTKVNSPLHF. The DNA for the CDR3 is TGTGCCAGTAAAGACACGAAAGTCAATTCACCCCTCCACTTT. J is TRBJ1-6 and V is TRBV19; D is unresolved. Germline CDR1 is LNHDA and CDR2 is SQIVND (reference sequence). The length of the CDR3 is 14 residues. Trimming took 7 bases from V and 7 from J, leaving 14 bases between them. The full variable domain, rest sourced from reference TRBV19 and TRBJ1-6, is DGGITQSPKYLFRKEGQNVTLSCEQNLNHDAMYWYRQDPGQGLRLIYYSQIVNDFQKGDIAEGYSVSREKKESFPLTVTSAQKNPTAFYLCASKDTKVNSPLHFGNGTRLTVT.

The genes are TRBV19 and TRBJ1-2; maybe TRBD1 (5 bases). V lost 7 bases and J 3 bases, leaving 18 bases between the germline ends. The CDR3 is 15 amino acids. The germline V gene has CDR1 LNHDA and CDR2 SQIVND (reference sequence). The CDR3 DNA sequence: TGTGCCAGTACCCCCCCCGCGCAGGGCGACTATGGCTACACCTTC. Its translation is CASTPPAQGDYGYTF. The full variable domain, completed using reference TRBV19 and TRBJ1-2, is DGGITQSPKYLFRKEGQNVTLSCEQNLNHDAMYWYRQDPGQGLRLIYYSQIVNDFQKGDIAEGYSVSREKKESFPLTVTSAQKNPTAFYLCASTPPAQGDYGYTFGSGTRLTVV.

J is TRBJ1-2 and V is TRBV20-1; D unresolved. The V gene lost 6 bases and the J gene lost 7 bases, with 12 bases spanning the gap. This CDR3 spans 11 amino acids. Germline V CDR1 and CDR2: DFQATT, SNEGSKA (reference sequence). DNA for the CDR3: TGCAGTGCCCGAGGGATTGGTGGCTACACCTTC. Its translation: CSARGIGGYTF.

This clone was counted only a few times. V is TRBV15 and J is TRBJ2-3, with TRBD2 identical over 9 bases. CDR3 length equals 15 residues. The V gene end was trimmed by 5 bases and the J gene end by 8 bases; junction bases not matched to a gene: 11. Germline CDR1 is LNHNV and CDR2 is YYDKDF (reference sequence). In nucleotides, the CDR3 is TGTGCCACCAGCCAGGCGGTAGCGGGGGTGGCTACGCAGTATTTT. It specifies CATSQAVAGVATQYF. Complete variable domain (other parts from reference TRBV15 and TRBJ2-3): DAMVIQNPRYQVTQFGKPVTLSCSQTLNHNVMYWYQQKSSQAPKLLFHYYDKDFNNEADTPDNFQSRRPNTSFCFLDIRSPGLGDTAMYLCATSQAVAGVATQYFGPGTRLTVL.